One and the same sample provided the 6 T cell receptor beta chains below, sequenced in a study of blood T cell repertoires in COVID-19. The assay was immunoSEQ multiplex PCR, and TCRdb's table has in-frame clones only and misses some. The profile shows approximately 75,000 clones, about four fifths of them singletons. The sample consisted of peripheral blood. The receptor set was obtained from a woman of 80 years or more with acute or convalescent COVID-19.

This clone was found a few times. V usage is TRBV9 and J usage is TRBJ1-1; TRBD1 agrees at 7 bases. V shed 3 bases and J 7 bases; nucleotides not matched to a gene: 6. There are 13 residues in the CDR3. The germline V gene encodes CDR1 SGDLS and CDR2 YYNGEE. DNA of the CDR3: TGTGCCAGCAGCGGGCCGACAGGGAGTGAAGCTTTCTTT. It codes for CASSGPTGSEAFF.

This clone appeared a single time. This sequence joins TRBV4-1 and TRBJ2-3, with 8 nucleotides matching TRBD1. V was pared by 4 bases and J by 4 bases, with 7 bases of the junction left unmatched. Per germline, CDR1 MGHRA and CDR2 YSYEKL. The CDR3 covers 15 residues. CDR3 nucleotide sequence: TGCGCCAGCAGCCCGCAAAGACAGGGGCCAGATACGCAGTATTTT. Translating gives CASSPQRQGPDTQYF.

CDR3 in DNA: TGTGCCTGGAGTGTGCGGAGCACAGATACGCAGTATTTT. This gives the protein CAWSVRSTDTQYF. The chain recombines TRBV30 with TRBJ2-3; no reliable D call. The V gene's germline CDR1 is GTSNPN and CDR2 SVGIG (reference sequence). V dropped 0 bases and J dropped 0 bases, with 4 bases sitting between them. This CDR3 spans 13 amino acids.

The rearrangement uses TRBV9 and TRBJ1-1; TRBD1 agrees at 10 bases. V was clipped by 4 bases and J by 0 bases; unmatched bases: 12. Germline V gene sequence: CDR1 SGDLS, CDR2 YYNGEE. This CDR3 region has 18 residues. The CDR3 DNA reads TGTGCCAGCAGCTCAGACAGGGGGCGTGAAGTGATGAACACTGAAGCTTTCTTT. Protein: CASSSDRGREVMNTEAFF.

The chain carries TRBV6-1 and TRBJ1-6; the D is unclear. Trimming cost V 2 bases and J 6 bases, with 14 bases left between them. CDR1 and CDR2 (germline): MNHNS, SASEGT. The CDR3 is 16 residues long. The CDR3 protein is CASSELNTRGNSPLHF. As DNA, the CDR3 is TGTGCCAGCAGTGAACTTAACACTCGAGGTAATTCACCCCTCCACTTT.

The V gene is TRBV6-5, the J gene TRBJ2-5; 11 nucleotides line up with TRBD2. Germline V gives CDR1 MNHEY, CDR2 SVGAGI. The CDR3 has 15 amino acids. V lost 4 bases, J lost 2 bases, and 3 bases stayed unmatched. The CDR3 DNA reads as TGTGCCAGCAGTTTGGGACTAGCGGTACAAGAGACCCAGTACTTC. Its translation: CASSLGLAVQETQYF.